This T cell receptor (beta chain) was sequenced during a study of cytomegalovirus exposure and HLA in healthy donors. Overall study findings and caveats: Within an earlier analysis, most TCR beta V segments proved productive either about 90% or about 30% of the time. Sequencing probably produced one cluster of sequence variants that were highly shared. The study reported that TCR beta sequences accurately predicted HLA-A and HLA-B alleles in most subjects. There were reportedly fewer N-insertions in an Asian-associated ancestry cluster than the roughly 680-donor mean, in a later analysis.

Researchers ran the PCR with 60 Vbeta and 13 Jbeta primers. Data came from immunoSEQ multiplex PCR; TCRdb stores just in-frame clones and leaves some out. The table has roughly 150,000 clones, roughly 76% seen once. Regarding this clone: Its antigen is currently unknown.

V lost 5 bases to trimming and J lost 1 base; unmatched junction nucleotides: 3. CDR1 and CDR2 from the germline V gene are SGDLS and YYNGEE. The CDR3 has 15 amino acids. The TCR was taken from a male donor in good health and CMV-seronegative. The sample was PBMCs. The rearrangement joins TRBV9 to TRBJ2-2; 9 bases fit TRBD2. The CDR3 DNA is TGTGCCAGCAGGGTTAGCGGGGGGAACACCGGGGAGCTGTTTTTT. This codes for CASRVSGGNTGELFF.